A single sample gave rise to the 18 T cell receptor beta chains below, sequenced in a study of CD8+ T cells in alopecia areata. Indicated treatment: oral pan-JAK inhibitor, 5-10 mg twice daily. Lesional scalp tissue (obtained by punch biopsy) and peripheral blood were collected from alopecia areata patients. Extracted RNA was reverse transcribed, and the resulting cDNA served as sequencing template. Method: immunoSEQ multiplex PCR; TCRdb's copy keeps in-frame clones and lacks some. The table lists 3,500 to 4,500 clones, roughly 66% of them singletons. This material consisted of skin, taken at approximately week 36, from a patient treated with tofacitinib. These receptors were collected from a human donor with alopecia areata.

This clone was counted once. The sample holds other DNA sequences that translate to the same CDR3. The genes are TRBV2 and TRBJ2-1; D is possibly TRBD2 (5 bases). The CDR3 consists of 12 residues. The V gene's germline CDR1 is SNHLY and CDR2 FYNNEI. Trimming took off 2 bases at V and 9 bases at J, with 8 bases between the two ends. This CDR3 reads CASSEWGVEQFF. The DNA for the CDR3 is TGTGCCAGCAGTGAATGGGGAGTTGAGCAGTTCTTC.

The chain couples TRBV5-4 to TRBJ2-1, with 9 nucleotides matching TRBD2. The CDR3 consists of 16 residues. CDR1 SGHNT and CDR2 YYREEE come from the germline V gene (reference sequence). Trimming took 4 bases from V and 5 from J; bases not matched to a gene: 10. CDR3 sequence: CASSRGRREGNNEQFF. In nucleotides, the CDR3 is TGTGCCAGCAGCCGCGGAAGGCGGGAGGGCAACAATGAGCAGTTCTTC.

This clone was seen only once. The rearrangement uses TRBV14 and TRBJ2-1; TRBD2 aligns across 7 bases. CDR3 size: 19 residues. Germline assignment: CDR1 SGHDN and CDR2 FVKESK. The V and J ends lost 1 base and 7 bases, in that order; junction bases with no gene match: 19. DNA of the CDR3: TGTGCCAGCAGCCAAGGCTTCTTTTCCGGGAGCGGGGCCTGGAATGAGCAGTTCTTC. Protein: CASSQGFFSGSGAWNEQFF.

This chain links TRBV11-2 with TRBJ2-3; D ambiguous. The length of the CDR3 is 15 residues. V lost 1 base to trimming and J lost 0 bases, with 8 bases between them. Germline-derived CDR1 and CDR2 are SGHAT and FQNNGV. This chain's CDR3 is CASSLGTSSTDTQYF. CDR3 nucleotides: TGTGCCAGCAGCTTAGGCACGAGTAGCACAGATACGCAGTATTTT.

This clone appeared a few times. The chain uses TRBV28 and TRBJ1-5, with TRBD1 identical over 10 bases. This CDR3 has 15 residues. The J segment lost 7 bases and the V segment lost 1 base, leaving 4 bases of the junction unmatched. Germline V gene lookup returns CDR1 MDHEN and CDR2 SYDVKM. Here the CDR3 reads CASSLSGTGVQPQHF. CDR3 DNA sequence: TGTGCCAGCAGTTTATCTGGGACAGGGGTCCAGCCCCAGCATTTT.

V usage is TRBV7-2 and J usage is TRBJ2-2; TRBD2 matches 10 bases. Germline values: CDR1 SGHTA, CDR2 FQGNSA. This CDR3 spans 17 amino acids. V lost 3 bases to trimming and J lost 7 bases; unmatched junction nucleotides: 11. CDR3 residues: CASSFTSGIPSSGELFF. The CDR3 DNA reads TGTGCCAGCAGCTTTACTAGCGGGATTCCTTCGAGCGGGGAGCTGTTTTTT.

By sample fraction, this clone is large. The V and J genes are TRBV13 and TRBJ2-1; D is undetermined. The CDR3 is 15 amino acids. Trimming took off 2 bases at V and 4 bases at J, with 12 bases between the two ends. Germline V gene lookup returns CDR1 PRHDT and CDR2 FYEKMQ (reference sequence). CDR3 DNA: TGTGCCAGCAGCTTATTTAGGGCCCTTTACAATGAGCAGTTCTTC. This translates into CASSLFRALYNEQFF.

This clone was picked up a small number of times. The chain couples TRBV10-2 to TRBJ2-3, with 12 bases identical to TRBD2. Trimming cost V 7 bases and J 6 bases; bases outside gene matches: 11. Germline V lookup: CDR1 WSHSY, CDR2 SAAADI. This CDR3 comprises 16 residues. The CDR3: CASTDTASGRADTQYF. The CDR3 bases are TGCGCCAGCACCGACACCGCTAGCGGGAGGGCGGATACGCAGTATTTT.

The V call is TRBV29-1, the J call TRBJ2-1; possibly TRBD1 or TRBD2 for D (5 bases each). Trimming left V 7 bases short and J 7 bases short, with 20 bases between. Germline loops: CDR1 SQVTM, CDR2 ANQGSEA. The CDR3 has 14 residues. The CDR3 spells CSATMGRVDNEQFF. The CDR3 DNA reads TGCAGCGCCACGATGGGGCGGGTGGATAATGAGCAGTTCTTC.

The rearrangement uses TRBV7-2 and TRBJ2-7; TRBD2 is a possible D gene (7 bases). The CDR3 runs to 14 residues. V gave up 2 bases and J gave up 4 bases, with 12 bases separating them. Germline CDR1 reads SGHTA; CDR2 reads FQGNSA. CDR3 coding DNA: TGTGCCAGCAGCTTAAACAGGGAGGGGTACGAGCAGTACTTC. It yields the protein CASSLNREGYEQYF.

This clone was seen only once. The chain has TRBV29-1 and TRBJ2-3; 9 nucleotides align to TRBD1. Germline V CDR1 and CDR2: SQVTM, ANQGSEA. The CDR3 is made up of 14 amino acids. The J segment lost 1 base and the V segment lost 8 bases, leaving 7 bases of the junction unmatched. CDR3 DNA: TGCAGCTTACGCACAGGGGGCGGCACAGATACGCAGTATTTT. Amino acid sequence: CSLRTGGGTDTQYF.

This chain uses TRBV7-2 with TRBJ2-3, with a weak D call TRBD1 (5 bases). CDR3 length equals 14 residues. CDR1 and CDR2 from the germline V gene are SGHTA and FQGNSA. Deletions cut 0 bases from V and 6 bases from J, with 10 bases between. CDR3 bases: TGTGCCAGCAGCTTAGCGGGGCGTTTGGATACGCAGTATTTT. Protein sequence: CASSLAGRLDTQYF.

This clone has a handful of counts. This chain joins TRBV11-3 and TRBJ2-1; D gene uncertain. From germline, CDR1 is SGHNT and CDR2 YENEEA. There are 15 residues in the CDR3. V shed 3 bases and J shed 2 bases, with 11 bases lying between them. In DNA, the CDR3 is TGTGCCAGCAGCTTCGAGACGCCGACCTACAATGAGCAGTTCTTC. Protein: CASSFETPTYNEQFF. Full variable domain (outside the CDR3, taken from reference TRBV11-3 and TRBJ2-1): EAGVVQSPRYKIIEKKQPVAFWCNPISGHNTLYWYLQNLGQGPELLIRYENEEAVDDSQLPKDRFSAERLKGVDSTLKIQPAELGDSAVYLCASSFETPTYNEQFFGPGTRLTVL.

The genes are TRBV11-2 and TRBJ2-5; the match to TRBD1 covers 7 bases. The J segment lost 2 bases and the V segment lost 1 base, leaving 10 bases of the junction unmatched. Germline V gene lookup returns CDR1 SGHAT and CDR2 FQNNGV. CDR3 length: 17 amino acids. CDR3 residues: CASSLGRVGQPQETQYF. The CDR3 DNA is TGTGCCAGCAGCTTAGGAAGGGTGGGACAGCCTCAAGAGACCCAGTACTTC.

V and J are TRBV28 and TRBJ1-5; TRBD1 aligns across 9 bases. The trim removed 6 bases at V and 5 bases at J, leaving 5 bases unmatched. CDR3 size: 14 residues. CDR1 is MDHEN and CDR2 is SYDVKM in the germline V gene. The DNA for the CDR3 is TGTGCCAGCAGCCCTGGGACAGGGCATCAGCCCCAGCATTTT. It encodes CASSPGTGHQPQHF. Full variable domain (outside the CDR3, taken from reference TRBV28 and TRBJ1-5): DVKVTQSSRYLVKRTGEKVFLECVQDMDHENMFWYRQDPGLGLRLIYFSYDVKMKEKGDIPEGYSVSREKKERFSLILESASTNQTSMYLCASSPGTGHQPQHFGDGTRLSIL.

The genes are TRBV5-1 and TRBJ2-2; tentatively, D is TRBD1 or TRBD2 (5 bases each). V lost 3 bases to trimming and J lost 5 bases, with 14 bases between them. The length of the CDR3 is 15 residues. CDR1 is SGHRS, CDR2 YFSETQ, per germline. The CDR3 DNA reads as TGCGCCAGCAGCTCCGGGACCTTGGGGACCGGGGAGCTGTTTTTT. It is translated as CASSSGTLGTGELFF.

This CDR3 reads CASRSGQGNYGYTF. The CDR3 nucleotides are TGCGCCAGCAGATCGGGACAGGGAAACTATGGCTACACCTTC. J is TRBJ1-2 and V is TRBV4-1, with TRBD1 matching over 9 bases. V dropped 6 bases and J dropped 2; count of bases not matched to a gene: 4. Germline CDR1 reads MGHRA; CDR2 reads YSYEKL. The CDR3 is 14 amino acids.

The rearrangement links TRBV2 to TRBJ1-5; D not certain. There are 14 residues in the CDR3. Between the trimmed V and J ends, which lost 2 bases and 9 bases, there was a span of 14 bases. Germline V gives CDR1 SNHLY, CDR2 FYNNEI. The CDR3 DNA sequence: TGTGCCAGCAGTGAACTCTGGCCCGCGCGGCCCCAGCATTTT. This encodes CASSELWPARPQHF.